This TCR beta chain came from a study of blood T cell repertoires in COVID-19. About the study: COVID-19 samples from acute and convalescent phases originated in the United States, Italy and Spain.

Authors' data handling: Counts of nucleated cells, estimated from reference gene primer amplification, were obtained. Using immunoSEQ multiplex PCR, the repertoire was profiled, and TCRdb retains in-frame clones only, with some absent. D and trimming come from the DNA, and the V and J calls and clone size come from that table. The data hold about 61,000 clones, with 65% to 85% observed a single time. V shed 0 bases and J shed 6 bases, with 15 bases lying between them. The CDR3 consists of 16 residues. CDR1 LNHDA and CDR2 SQIVND come from the germline V gene (reference sequence). The chain combines TRBV19 with TRBJ2-4; D possibly corresponds to TRBD1 (5 bases). This sequence originates from a man at least 80 years old with active or convalescent COVID-19. Sequences were obtained from peripheral blood. DNA of the CDR3: TGTGCCAGTAGTATAGAGGTAGCAGGGCCAATAAACATTCAGTACTTC. Translation gives CASSIEVAGPINIQYF.